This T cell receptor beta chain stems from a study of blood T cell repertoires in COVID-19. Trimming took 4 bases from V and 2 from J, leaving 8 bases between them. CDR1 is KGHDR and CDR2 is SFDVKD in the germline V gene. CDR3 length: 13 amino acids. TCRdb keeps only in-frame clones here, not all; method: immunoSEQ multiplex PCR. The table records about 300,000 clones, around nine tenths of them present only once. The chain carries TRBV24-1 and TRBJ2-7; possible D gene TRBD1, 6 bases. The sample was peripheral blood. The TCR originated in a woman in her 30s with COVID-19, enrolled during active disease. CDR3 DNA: TGTGCCACCAGTGACAGGGGAGCCTACGAGCAGTACTTC. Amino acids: CATSDRGAYEQYF.